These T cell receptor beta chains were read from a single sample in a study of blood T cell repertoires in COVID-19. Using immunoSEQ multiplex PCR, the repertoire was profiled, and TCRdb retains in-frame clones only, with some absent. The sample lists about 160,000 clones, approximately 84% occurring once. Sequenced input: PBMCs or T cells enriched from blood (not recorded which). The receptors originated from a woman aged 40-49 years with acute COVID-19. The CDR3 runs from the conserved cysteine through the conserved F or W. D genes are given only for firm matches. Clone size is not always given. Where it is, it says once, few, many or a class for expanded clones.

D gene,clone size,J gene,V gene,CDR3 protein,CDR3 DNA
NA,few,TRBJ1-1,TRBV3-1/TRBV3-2,CASSQGERRAFF,TGTGCCAGCAGCCAAGGGGAGCGGAGAGCTTTCTTT
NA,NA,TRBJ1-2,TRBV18,CASSPNLEEGYTF,TGTGCCAGCTCACCAAACTTGGAGGAGGGCTACACCTTC
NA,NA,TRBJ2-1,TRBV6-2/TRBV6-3,CASSYESGDYNEQFF,TGTGCCAGCAGTTACGAGTCGGGAGACTACAATGAGCAGTTCTTC
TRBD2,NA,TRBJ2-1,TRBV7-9,CASSLGPLAGARDEQFF,TGTGCCAGCAGCTTAGGGCCCCTAGCGGGAGCGCGCGATGAGCAGTTCTTC
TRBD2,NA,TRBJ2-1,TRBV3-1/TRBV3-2,CASSQVFSGSSEQFF,TGTGCCAGCAGCCAAGTTTTTAGCGGGAGCAGTGAGCAGTTCTTC
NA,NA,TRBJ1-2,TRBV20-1,CSAFITGGYTF,TGCAGTGCTTTTATTACGGGGGGCTACACCTTC
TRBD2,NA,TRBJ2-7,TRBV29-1,CSARGGSGSGEQYF,TGCAGCGCACGTGGGGGTAGCGGGAGTGGCGAGCAGTACTTC
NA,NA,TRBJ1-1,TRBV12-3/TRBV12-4,CASSLGQAFEAFF,TGTGCCAGCAGTTTAGGACAGGCCTTTGAAGCTTTCTTT
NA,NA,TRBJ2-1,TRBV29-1,CSVVALTDFFYNEQFF,TGCAGCGTTGTGGCCTTGACAGATTTTTTCTACAATGAGCAGTTCTTC
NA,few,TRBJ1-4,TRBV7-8,CASSRVGGLMGLANEKLFF,TGTGCCAGCAGCCGAGTAGGGGGGCTGATGGGACTAGCTAATGAAAAACTGTTTTTT
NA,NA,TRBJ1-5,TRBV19,CASSIGRGKNQPQHF,TGTGCCAGTAGTATAGGAAGGGGGAAAAATCAGCCCCAGCATTTT
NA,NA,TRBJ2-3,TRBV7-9,CASRRGPDTQYF,TGTGCCAGCAGGCGAGGGCCAGATACGCAGTATTTT
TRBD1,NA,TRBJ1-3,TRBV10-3,CAISASGTGTHSSGNTIYF,TGTGCCATCAGTGCCTCCGGGACAGGGACCCATTCCTCTGGAAACACCATATATTTT
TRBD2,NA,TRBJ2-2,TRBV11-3,CASSPGSGRSGELFF,TGTGCCAGCAGCCCGGGTAGCGGGAGGTCCGGGGAGCTGTTTTTT
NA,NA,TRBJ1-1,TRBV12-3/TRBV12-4,CASRRENTEAFF,TGTGCCAGCAGGCGGGAGAACACTGAAGCTTTCTTT
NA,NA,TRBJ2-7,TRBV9,CASSVGSGSYEQYF,TGTGCCAGCAGCGTAGGGAGCGGCTCCTACGAGCAGTACTTC
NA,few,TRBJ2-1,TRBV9,CASSSTSSQYNEQFF,TGTGCCAGCAGCTCCACATCTTCCCAATACAATGAGCAGTTCTTC
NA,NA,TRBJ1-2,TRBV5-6,CASSSAREGPYGYTF,TGTGCCAGCAGCTCGGCTCGGGAGGGTCCTTACGGCTACACCTTC
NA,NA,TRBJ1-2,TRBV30,CAWSVAGNYGYTF,TGTGCCTGGAGTGTCGCCGGGAACTATGGCTACACCTTC
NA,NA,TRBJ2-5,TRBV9,CASSIGGGPQETQYF,TGTGCCAGCAGCATCGGTGGAGGCCCCCAAGAGACCCAGTACTTC
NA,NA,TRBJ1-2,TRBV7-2,CASSLGTVLGYGYTF,TGTGCCAGCAGCTTAGGGACAGTTCTAGGCTATGGCTACACCTTC
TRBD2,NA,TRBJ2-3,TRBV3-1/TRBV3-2,CASSPTSGLTDTQYF,TGTGCCAGCAGCCCCACTAGCGGACTCACAGATACGCAGTATTTT
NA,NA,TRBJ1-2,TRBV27,CASRGSQGLYGYTF,TGTGCCAGCAGGGGCTCTCAGGGGCTCTATGGCTACACCTTC
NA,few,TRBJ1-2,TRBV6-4,CASSDSGGYYGYTF,TGTGCCAGCAGTGACTCGGGGGGGTACTATGGCTACACCTTC